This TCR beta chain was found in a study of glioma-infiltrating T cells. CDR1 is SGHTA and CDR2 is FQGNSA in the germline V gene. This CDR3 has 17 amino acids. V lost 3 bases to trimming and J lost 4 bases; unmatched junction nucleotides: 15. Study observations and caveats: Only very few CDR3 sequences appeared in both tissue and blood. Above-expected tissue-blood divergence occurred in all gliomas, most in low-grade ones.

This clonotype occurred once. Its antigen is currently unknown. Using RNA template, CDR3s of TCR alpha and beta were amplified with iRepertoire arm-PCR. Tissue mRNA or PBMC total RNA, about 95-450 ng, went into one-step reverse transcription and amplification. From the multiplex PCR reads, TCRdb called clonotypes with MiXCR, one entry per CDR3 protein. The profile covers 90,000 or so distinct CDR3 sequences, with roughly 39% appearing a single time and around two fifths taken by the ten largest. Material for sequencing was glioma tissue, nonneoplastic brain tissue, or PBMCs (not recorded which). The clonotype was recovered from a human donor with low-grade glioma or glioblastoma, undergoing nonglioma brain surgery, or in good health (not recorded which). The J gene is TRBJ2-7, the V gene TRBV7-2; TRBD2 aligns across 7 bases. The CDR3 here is CASSLSSTRAGEYEQYF. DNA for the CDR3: TGTGCCAGCAGCTTGAGCTCAACCCGGGCGGGAGAGTACGAGCAGTACTTC. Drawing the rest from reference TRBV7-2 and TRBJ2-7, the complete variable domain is GAGVSQSPSNKVTEKGKDVELRCDPISGHTALYWYRQSLGQGLEFLIYFQGNSAPDKSGLPSDRFSAERTGGSVSTLTIQRTQQEDSAVYLCASSLSSTRAGEYEQYFGPGTRLTVT.